This T cell receptor (beta chain) was identified during a study of Tregs in tolerant kidney transplant recipients. The assay was immunoSEQ multiplex PCR, and TCRdb's table has in-frame clones only and misses some. Seen here are about 240,000 clones, around 81% observed once, and the top ten hold around 0.6%. About this clone: Its specificity is unknown.

Points from the study as a whole: No direct test of biological reproducibility was done here.

Trimming removed 8 bases at V and 1 base at J, with 19 bases between. The CDR3 contains 15 residues. CDR1 is SQVTM and CDR2 is ANQGSEA in the germline V gene. This clonotype was sampled from a human donor in good health. The chain carries TRBV29-1 and TRBJ2-3; the D gene is possibly TRBD2 (5 bases). Sequences were obtained from CD4+ T cells from blood. The CDR3: CSSRSRSSGTDTQYF. For the CDR3, the DNA is TGCAGCTCCCGTTCGAGGAGTAGCGGCACAGATACGCAGTATTTT.